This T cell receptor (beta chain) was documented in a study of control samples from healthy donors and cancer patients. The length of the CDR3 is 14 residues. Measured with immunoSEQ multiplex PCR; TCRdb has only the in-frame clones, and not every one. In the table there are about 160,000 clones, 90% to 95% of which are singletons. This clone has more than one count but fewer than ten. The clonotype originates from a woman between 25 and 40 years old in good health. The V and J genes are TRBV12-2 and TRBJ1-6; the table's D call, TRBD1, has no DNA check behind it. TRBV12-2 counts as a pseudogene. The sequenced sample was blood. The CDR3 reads CASRRQGCNSPLHF. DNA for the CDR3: TGTGCAAGTCGCCGACAGGGGTGCAATTCACCCCTCCACTTT.